This TCR beta chain was profiled in a study of T cell responses to AZD1222 COVID-19 vaccine. The germline V and J ends were trimmed by 0 bases and 5 bases, with 12 bases remaining between them. From germline, CDR1 is SGDLS and CDR2 YYNGEE. This CDR3 contains 14 residues. Comments on this clone: Antigen unknown.

Broader study findings: Unmutated variant regions are reportedly targeted by nearly half of spike-specific TCRs. Repertoires were sampled only after the peak T cell response. Donors were mostly white British, more females; clonal diversity possibly underestimated.

The method was immunoSEQ multiplex PCR; TCRdb's version includes in-frame clones alone and lacks a portion of them. The data hold 130,000 to 150,000 clones, with about nine tenths observed a single time. Second doses were pooled across both intervals (about 4 or about 12 weeks). The V and J genes are TRBV9 and TRBJ2-7; D not resolved. The sequence came from an adult who received the AZD1222 COVID-19 vaccine. Here the sequenced sample was peripheral blood, taken 28 days after the second AZD1222 dose. CDR3 nucleotides: TGTGCCAGCAGCGTAGGGATCCCTGGGGACGAGCAGTACTTC. Protein sequence: CASSVGIPGDEQYF.